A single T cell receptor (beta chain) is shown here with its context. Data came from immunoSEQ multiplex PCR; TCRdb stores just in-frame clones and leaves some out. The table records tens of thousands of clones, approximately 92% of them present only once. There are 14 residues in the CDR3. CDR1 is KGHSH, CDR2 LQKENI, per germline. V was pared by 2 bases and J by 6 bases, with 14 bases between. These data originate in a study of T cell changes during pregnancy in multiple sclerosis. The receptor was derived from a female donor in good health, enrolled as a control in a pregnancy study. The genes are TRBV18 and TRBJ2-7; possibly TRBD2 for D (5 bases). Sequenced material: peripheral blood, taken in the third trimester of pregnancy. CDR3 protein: CASSPELGAAEQYF. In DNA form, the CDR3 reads TGTGCCAGCTCACCAGAGCTGGGAGCAGCCGAGCAGTACTTC. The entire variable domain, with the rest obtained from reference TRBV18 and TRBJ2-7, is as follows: NAGVMQNPRHLVRRRGQEARLRCSPMKGHSHVYWYRQLPEEGLKFMVYLQKENIIDESGMPKERFSAEFPKEGPSILRIQQVVRGDSAAYFCASSPELGAAEQYFGPGTRLTVT.